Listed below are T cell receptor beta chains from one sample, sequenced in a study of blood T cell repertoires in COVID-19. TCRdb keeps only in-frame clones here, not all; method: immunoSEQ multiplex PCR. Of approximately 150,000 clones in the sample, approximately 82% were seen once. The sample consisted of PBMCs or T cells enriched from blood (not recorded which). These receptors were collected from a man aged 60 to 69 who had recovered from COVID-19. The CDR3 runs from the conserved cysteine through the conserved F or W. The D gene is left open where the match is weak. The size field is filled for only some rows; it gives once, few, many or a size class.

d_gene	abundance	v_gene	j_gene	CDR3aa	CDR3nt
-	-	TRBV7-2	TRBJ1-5	CASSSSGREDQPQHF	TGTGCCAGCAGTTCAAGTGGCAGGGAGGATCAGCCCCAGCATTTT
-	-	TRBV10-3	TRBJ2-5	CATAPGSETQYF	TGTGCCACCGCCCCAGGGTCGGAGACCCAGTACTTC
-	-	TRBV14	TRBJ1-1	CASSQELTTEAFF	TGTGCCAGCAGCCAAGAGTTAACTACTGAAGCTTTCTTT
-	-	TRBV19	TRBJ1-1	CASSTPTGQGTEAFF	TGTGCCAGTAGTACCCCGACGGGGCAGGGGACTGAAGCTTTCTTT
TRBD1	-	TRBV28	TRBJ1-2	CASSFTLKGGLGSGYTF	TGTGCCAGCAGCTTTACCTTGAAAGGGGGCCTGGGATCTGGCTACACCTTC
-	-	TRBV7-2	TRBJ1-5	CASSLDVFGNQPQHF	TGTGCCAGCAGCTTAGACGTGTTCGGGAATCAGCCCCAGCATTTT
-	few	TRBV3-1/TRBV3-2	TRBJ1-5	CASSQRGMKPQHF	TGTGCCAGCAGCCAAAGGGGGATGAAGCCCCAGCATTTT
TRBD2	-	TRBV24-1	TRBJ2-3	CATSTSGRGGDTQYF	TGTGCCACCAGTACTAGCGGGAGGGGAGGAGATACGCAGTATTTT
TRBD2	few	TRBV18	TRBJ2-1	CASSLSGENEQFF	TGTGCCAGCTCACTTAGCGGGGAGAATGAGCAGTTCTTC
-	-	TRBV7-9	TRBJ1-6	CASSLEGDNSPLHF	TGTGCCAGCAGCTTAGAGGGAGATAATTCACCCCTCCACTTT
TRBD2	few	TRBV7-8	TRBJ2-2	CASSLSGGSLAGELFF	TGTGCCAGCAGCTTATCCGGGGGGAGCTTAGCCGGGGAGCTGTTTTTT
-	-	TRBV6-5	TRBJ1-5	CASRGVGRDQPQHF	TGTGCCAGCAGGGGGGTCGGGAGGGATCAGCCCCAGCATTTT
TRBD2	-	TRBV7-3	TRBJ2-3	CASSAMGGSTDTQYF	TGTGCCAGCAGCGCTATGGGGGGGAGCACAGATACGCAGTATTTT
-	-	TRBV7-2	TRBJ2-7	CASSLPVSGGEQYF	TGTGCCAGCAGCTTACCAGTATCCGGGGGCGAGCAGTACTTC
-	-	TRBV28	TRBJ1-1	CASSGLKKGQGNTEAFF	TGTGCCAGCAGTGGCCTAAAAAAAGGCCAGGGGAACACTGAAGCTTTCTTT
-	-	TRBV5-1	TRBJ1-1	CASSLTGLGLGEAFF	TGCGCCAGCAGCTTGACAGGGTTAGGGCTGGGTGAAGCTTTCTTT
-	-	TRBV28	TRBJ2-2	CASSPEGLTGELFF	TGTGCCAGCAGTCCGGAGGGCCTCACCGGGGAGCTGTTTTTT
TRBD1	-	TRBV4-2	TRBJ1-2	CASSHVRTGHTF	TGTGCCAGCAGCCACGTCCGGACAGGGCACACCTTC
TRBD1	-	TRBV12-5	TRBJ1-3	CASGPGTGPSGNTIYF	TGTGCTAGTGGCCCCGGGACAGGGCCTTCCGGAAACACCATATATTTT
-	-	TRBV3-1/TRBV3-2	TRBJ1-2	CASSPLARTAYGYTF	TGTGCCAGCAGCCCCCTGGCGCGGACAGCCTATGGCTACACCTTC
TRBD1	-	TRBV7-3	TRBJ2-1	CASSLDNQGVNEQFF	TGTGCCAGCAGCCTCGACAATCAGGGGGTCAATGAGCAGTTCTTC
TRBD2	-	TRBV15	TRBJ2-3	CATSRPGLGSDTQYF	TGTGCCACCAGCAGACCGGGACTAGGCTCAGATACGCAGTATTTT
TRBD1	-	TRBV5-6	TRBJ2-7	CASSLAGTGFGEQYF	TGTGCCAGCAGCTTGGCCGGGACAGGGTTTGGCGAGCAGTACTTC
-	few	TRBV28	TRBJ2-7	CASSFPRRHQTYEQYF	TGTGCCAGCAGTTTCCCTCGTCGACACCAGACCTACGAGCAGTACTTC
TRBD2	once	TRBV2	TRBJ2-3	CASRFLAGQGTDTQYF	TGTGCCAGCAGGTTTCTAGCGGGCCAAGGCACAGATACGCAGTATTTT
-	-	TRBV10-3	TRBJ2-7	CAISGGQIYEQYF	TGTGCCATCAGTGGCGGACAGATCTACGAGCAGTACTTC
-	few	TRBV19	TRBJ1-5	CASKYRNSNQPQHF	TGTGCCAGTAAGTACAGAAATAGCAATCAGCCCCAGCATTTT
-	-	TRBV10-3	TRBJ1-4	CAIRELQGEKLFF	TGTGCCATCAGAGAATTACAGGGAGAAAAACTGTTTTTT
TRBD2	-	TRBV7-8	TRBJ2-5	CASSFQRGETQYF	TGTGCCAGCAGCTTTCAGCGGGGAGAGACCCAGTACTTC
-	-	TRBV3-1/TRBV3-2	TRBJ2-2	CASSQVGGSGELFF	TGTGCCAGCAGCCAAGTTGGAGGCTCCGGGGAGCTGTTTTTT
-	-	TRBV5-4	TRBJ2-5	CASSSEGGETETQYF	TGTGCCAGCAGCAGCGAGGGGGGGGAAACGGAGACCCAGTACTTC
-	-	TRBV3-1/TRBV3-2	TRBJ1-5	CASSQAGLRDNQPQHF	TGTGCCAGCAGCCAAGCTGGGCTGAGAGACAATCAGCCCCAGCATTTT
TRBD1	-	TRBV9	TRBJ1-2	CASSVRGGGGYTF	TGTGCCAGCAGCGTAAGAGGGGGCGGAGGCTACACCTTC